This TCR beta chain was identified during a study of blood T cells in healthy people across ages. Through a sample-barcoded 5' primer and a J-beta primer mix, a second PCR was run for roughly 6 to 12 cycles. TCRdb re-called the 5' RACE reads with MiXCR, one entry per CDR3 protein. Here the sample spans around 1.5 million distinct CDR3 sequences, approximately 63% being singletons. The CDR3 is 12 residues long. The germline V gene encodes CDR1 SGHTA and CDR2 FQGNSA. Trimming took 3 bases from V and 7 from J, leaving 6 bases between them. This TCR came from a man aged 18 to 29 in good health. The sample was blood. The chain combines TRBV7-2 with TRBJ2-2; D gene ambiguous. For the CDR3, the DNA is TGTGCCAGCAGCTTGGGGTACGGGGAGCTGTTTTTT. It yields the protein CASSLGYGELFF.